This is a list of T cell receptor beta chains from one sample in a study of cytomegalovirus exposure and HLA in healthy donors. Libraries were prepared by immunoSEQ multiplex PCR; TCRdb keeps only in-frame clonotypes and omits some of them. The sample has around 170,000 clones, approximately 78% seen once. Sequenced input: PBMCs. These TCRs come from a woman between 18 and 29 years old in good health and CMV-seronegative. Each CDR3 is given with its conserved first and last residue. A D gene is named only where the DNA matches it firmly. Some rows have no size entry. The others give once, few or many, or a class for an expanded clone.

j_call: TRBJ1-2; v_call: TRBV7-9; clone_size: few; d_call: TRBD1; cdr3_nt: TGTGCCAGCAGGCTAGGACAGGAACGCGGCTACACCTTC; cdr3_aa: CASRLGQERGYTF
j_call: TRBJ2-3; v_call: TRBV6-5; clone_size: .; d_call: TRBD2; cdr3_nt: TGTGCCACCAAGAGGGGACTAGTGGCAGATACGCAGTATTTT; cdr3_aa: CATKRGLVADTQYF
j_call: TRBJ2-5; v_call: TRBV6-5; clone_size: .; d_call: .; cdr3_nt: TGTGCCACCCAAGTCAGAGGGAACCCACAAGAGACCCAGTACTTC; cdr3_aa: CATQVRGNPQETQYF
j_call: TRBJ2-1; v_call: TRBV5-1; clone_size: .; d_call: TRBD2; cdr3_nt: TGCGCCAGCAGCCCCCGAGCGGGGGCCCTCAATGAGCAGTTCTTC; cdr3_aa: CASSPRAGALNEQFF
j_call: TRBJ2-7; v_call: TRBV27; clone_size: few; d_call: .; cdr3_nt: TGTGCCATTCGGATGGGCGATTCCTACGAGCAGTACTTC; cdr3_aa: CAIRMGDSYEQYF
j_call: TRBJ1-1; v_call: TRBV11-3; clone_size: .; d_call: .; cdr3_nt: TGTGCCAGCAGCTTCACAATGAACACTGAAGCTTTCTTT; cdr3_aa: CASSFTMNTEAFF
j_call: TRBJ2-3; v_call: TRBV7-9; clone_size: .; d_call: .; cdr3_nt: TGTGCCAGCAGCTTCTCAGATACGCAGTATTTT; cdr3_aa: CASSFSDTQYF
j_call: TRBJ1-2; v_call: TRBV5-1; clone_size: .; d_call: .; cdr3_nt: TGCGCCAGCAGGTTACTCCGGGACAAGGACTATGGCTACACCTTC; cdr3_aa: CASRLLRDKDYGYTF
j_call: TRBJ2-7; v_call: TRBV6-5; clone_size: .; d_call: .; cdr3_nt: TGTGCCAGCAGTTATTTCACCGGGACATCGTACGAGCAGTACTTC; cdr3_aa: CASSYFTGTSYEQYF
j_call: TRBJ2-7; v_call: TRBV6-1; clone_size: .; d_call: .; cdr3_nt: TGTGCCAGCAGTGAATACGTCCGGTCCTACGAGCAGTACTTC; cdr3_aa: CASSEYVRSYEQYF
j_call: TRBJ2-3; v_call: TRBV7-2; clone_size: .; d_call: .; cdr3_nt: TGTGCCAGCAGCTTACAAGCGTCCACAGATACGCAGTATTTT; cdr3_aa: CASSLQASTDTQYF
j_call: TRBJ1-2; v_call: TRBV7-8; clone_size: .; d_call: TRBD1; cdr3_nt: TGTGCCAGCAGCTCATATAGAGGGACAGGGATGGGCACCTTC; cdr3_aa: CASSSYRGTGMGTF
j_call: TRBJ1-2; v_call: TRBV9; clone_size: .; d_call: .; cdr3_nt: TGTGCCAGCAGCGTAGCTGGCAGTGCGGGCCTAGGTGGCTACACCTTC; cdr3_aa: CASSVAGSAGLGGYTF
j_call: TRBJ1-6; v_call: TRBV5-1; clone_size: .; d_call: TRBD1; cdr3_nt: TGCGCCAGCAGCTTGGCCCAGGGGGCAAACAATTCACCCCTCCACTTT; cdr3_aa: CASSLAQGANNSPLHF
j_call: TRBJ2-7; v_call: TRBV7-6; clone_size: .; d_call: .; cdr3_nt: TGTGCCAGCAGCGGACGTTCTGGGGGCTTTTCCTACGAGCAGTACTTC; cdr3_aa: CASSGRSGGFSYEQYF
j_call: TRBJ2-5; v_call: TRBV20-1; clone_size: once; d_call: .; cdr3_nt: TGCAGGGGGGGTCCAGAGACCCAGTACTTC; cdr3_aa: CRGGPETQYF
j_call: TRBJ1-3; v_call: TRBV30; clone_size: .; d_call: TRBD1; cdr3_nt: TGTGCCCGAGGGACAGGAGCTGGAAACACCATATATTTT; cdr3_aa: CARGTGAGNTIYF
j_call: TRBJ2-1; v_call: TRBV27; clone_size: .; d_call: TRBD2; cdr3_nt: TGTGCCAGCAGTTTGGACCCTAGCGGGGGATACAATGAGCAGTTCTTC; cdr3_aa: CASSLDPSGGYNEQFF
j_call: TRBJ1-2; v_call: TRBV7-9; clone_size: once; d_call: TRBD1; cdr3_nt: TGTTCCAGCAGCTCGACAGGGCTCGGCTACACCTTC; cdr3_aa: CSSSSTGLGYTF
j_call: TRBJ2-3; v_call: TRBV5-6; clone_size: few; d_call: .; cdr3_nt: TGTGCCAGCAGCGTCGACAGAGGCGATACGCAGTATTTT; cdr3_aa: CASSVDRGDTQYF
j_call: TRBJ2-5; v_call: TRBV6-1; clone_size: .; d_call: TRBD1; cdr3_nt: TGTGCCAGCAGTTCTTACAGGGGGTCCCAAGAGACCCAGTACTTC; cdr3_aa: CASSSYRGSQETQYF
j_call: TRBJ1-2; v_call: TRBV19; clone_size: .; d_call: TRBD1; cdr3_nt: TGTGCCAGTAGTGAAACAGGGGGCGGCTATGGCTACACCTTC; cdr3_aa: CASSETGGGYGYTF
j_call: TRBJ1-1; v_call: TRBV29-1; clone_size: .; d_call: TRBD1; cdr3_nt: TGCAGCTCGCGACAGGGGAACACTGAAGCTTTCTTT; cdr3_aa: CSSRQGNTEAFF
j_call: TRBJ1-2; v_call: TRBV29-1; clone_size: .; d_call: TRBD1; cdr3_nt: TGCAGCGTTTCCGGGACAGGGGTATCGGGCTACACCTTC; cdr3_aa: CSVSGTGVSGYTF
j_call: TRBJ1-5; v_call: TRBV27; clone_size: .; d_call: .; cdr3_nt: TGTGCCAGCAGTAGCCAAGGGGTGGGGGCAGTCCAGCCCCAGCATTTT; cdr3_aa: CASSSQGVGAVQPQHF
j_call: TRBJ2-3; v_call: TRBV28; clone_size: .; d_call: TRBD2; cdr3_nt: TGTGCCAGCAGCTCGGTGGCAGGACTAGCGGGAGTTGGAGATACGCAGTATTTT; cdr3_aa: CASSSVAGLAGVGDTQYF
j_call: TRBJ2-1; v_call: TRBV21-1; clone_size: .; d_call: .; cdr3_nt: TGTGCCAGCAGCAAATGGGGGGGCGGGCGCTCCTCCTACAATGAGCAGTTCTTC; cdr3_aa: CASSKWGGGRSSYNEQFF
j_call: TRBJ2-2; v_call: TRBV7-3; clone_size: .; d_call: .; cdr3_nt: TGTGCCAGCAGCTTAGGCATTTGGGGGGATACCGGGGAGCTGTTTTTT; cdr3_aa: CASSLGIWGDTGELFF
j_call: TRBJ2-7; v_call: TRBV6-1; clone_size: .; d_call: TRBD1; cdr3_nt: TGTGCCGGAAAACGGGACAGCTCCTACGAGCAGTACTTC; cdr3_aa: CAGKRDSSYEQYF
j_call: TRBJ1-2; v_call: TRBV6-4; clone_size: .; d_call: .; cdr3_nt: TGTGCCAGCAGGAGGGAAATGACAGGAGACTATGGCTACACCTTC; cdr3_aa: CASRREMTGDYGYTF
j_call: TRBJ1-4; v_call: TRBV6-5; clone_size: .; d_call: .; cdr3_nt: TGTGCCAGCAGTGAAATAGGGGATGAAAAACTGTTTTTT; cdr3_aa: CASSEIGDEKLFF
j_call: TRBJ1-2; v_call: TRBV29-1; clone_size: .; d_call: .; cdr3_nt: TGCAGCGTTGAAGCCCCTTTTGCGGACTATGGCTACACCTTC; cdr3_aa: CSVEAPFADYGYTF
j_call: TRBJ1-1; v_call: TRBV6-5; clone_size: .; d_call: .; cdr3_nt: TGTGCCAGCAGTTACCTGAGTGAAGCTTTCTTT; cdr3_aa: CASSYLSEAFF
j_call: TRBJ2-5; v_call: TRBV5-6; clone_size: once; d_call: TRBD1; cdr3_nt: TGTGCCAGCAGCACACGGGACAGGGCCCCGGGTGAGACCCAGTACTTC; cdr3_aa: CASSTRDRAPGETQYF
j_call: TRBJ2-1; v_call: TRBV15; clone_size: .; d_call: TRBD2; cdr3_nt: TGTGCCACCAGCAGAGAGGGGACTAGCGGGAGGGACATCCCCTACAATGAGCAGTTCTTC; cdr3_aa: CATSREGTSGRDIPYNEQFF
j_call: TRBJ2-5; v_call: TRBV6-5; clone_size: .; d_call: .; cdr3_nt: TGTGCCAGCGGGGACTCCTACATCGTGGACCAGTACTTC; cdr3_aa: CASGDSYIVDQYF
j_call: TRBJ2-5; v_call: TRBV18; clone_size: .; d_call: TRBD1; cdr3_nt: TGTGCCAGCTCACCACGGGGAACAGGGGGCGGCGGAGAGACCCAGTACTTC; cdr3_aa: CASSPRGTGGGGETQYF
j_call: TRBJ1-2; v_call: TRBV4-1; clone_size: few; d_call: .; cdr3_nt: TGCGCCAGCAGCCAAGATCCTACGGGAACCTATGGCTACACCTTC; cdr3_aa: CASSQDPTGTYGYTF
j_call: TRBJ2-1; v_call: TRBV5-6; clone_size: .; d_call: TRBD2; cdr3_nt: TGTGCCAGCAGCTTGGCCGGGACTAGCGGATACAATGAGCAGTTCTTC; cdr3_aa: CASSLAGTSGYNEQFF
j_call: TRBJ1-1; v_call: TRBV7-9; clone_size: .; d_call: TRBD1; cdr3_nt: TGTGCCAGCAGCGGGGGACAGGGGGCGCGGTACACTGAAGCTTTCTTT; cdr3_aa: CASSGGQGARYTEAFF
j_call: TRBJ1-5; v_call: TRBV6-5; clone_size: few; d_call: .; cdr3_nt: TGTGCCAGCAGTTACGATGGGGGCGGTCAGCCCCAGCATTTT; cdr3_aa: CASSYDGGGQPQHF
j_call: TRBJ1-5; v_call: TRBV5-6; clone_size: .; d_call: .; cdr3_nt: TGTGCCAGCAGCTTGAGGTGGGAGGATCAGCCCCAGCATTTT; cdr3_aa: CASSLRWEDQPQHF
j_call: TRBJ2-3; v_call: TRBV6-4; clone_size: .; d_call: .; cdr3_nt: TGTGCCAGCAGTGAAATACAGGGGGGGGATACGCAGTATTTT; cdr3_aa: CASSEIQGGDTQYF
j_call: TRBJ2-7; v_call: TRBV10-1; clone_size: .; d_call: .; cdr3_nt: TGCGCCAGCAGTGAAGGGGGACGGATCTACGAGCAGTACTTC; cdr3_aa: CASSEGGRIYEQYF
j_call: TRBJ2-2; v_call: TRBV19; clone_size: .; d_call: TRBD1; cdr3_nt: TGTGCCAGTAGTATCACCGCGGGACAGGGGTTTTACACCGGGGAGCTGTTTTTT; cdr3_aa: CASSITAGQGFYTGELFF
j_call: TRBJ1-6; v_call: TRBV30; clone_size: .; d_call: TRBD1; cdr3_nt: TGTGCCTGGACCTGGCAGGGGGTTTCACCCCTCCACTTT; cdr3_aa: CAWTWQGVSPLHF
j_call: TRBJ2-1; v_call: TRBV7-9; clone_size: .; d_call: TRBD2; cdr3_nt: TGTGCCAGCAGGGGGGGACTAGCTGAGTACAATGAGCAGTTCTTC; cdr3_aa: CASRGGLAEYNEQFF
j_call: TRBJ2-1; v_call: TRBV19; clone_size: .; d_call: TRBD1; cdr3_nt: TGTGCCAGTAGTAGGCAGACAGGGACCTACAATGAGCAGTTCTTC; cdr3_aa: CASSRQTGTYNEQFF
j_call: TRBJ1-6; v_call: TRBV18; clone_size: .; d_call: .; cdr3_nt: TGTGCCAGCTCACCGAGGGCGGGCTTTCTTAATTCACCCCTCCACTTT; cdr3_aa: CASSPRAGFLNSPLHF
j_call: TRBJ1-2; v_call: TRBV5-4; clone_size: few; d_call: .; cdr3_nt: TGTGCCAGCAGCTTGGATACGGGGTTGAACTATGGCTACACCTTC; cdr3_aa: CASSLDTGLNYGYTF
j_call: TRBJ2-3; v_call: TRBV2; clone_size: .; d_call: .; cdr3_nt: TGTGCCAGCAGGGGGGCCAGGGTTTCTAGCACAGATACGCAGTATTTT; cdr3_aa: CASRGARVSSTDTQYF
j_call: TRBJ2-1; v_call: TRBV6-5; clone_size: .; d_call: TRBD1; cdr3_nt: TGTGCCAGCAGGGCACTGGACAGGGAATACAATGAGCAGTTCTTC; cdr3_aa: CASRALDREYNEQFF
j_call: TRBJ2-7; v_call: TRBV11-2; clone_size: .; d_call: .; cdr3_nt: TGTGCCAGCAGCCTAGGTATCGGTTACGAGCAGTACTTC; cdr3_aa: CASSLGIGYEQYF
j_call: TRBJ2-2; v_call: TRBV7-3; clone_size: few; d_call: .; cdr3_nt: TGTGCCAGCAGCTTAAGTTCGAGAGGGAACACCGGGGAGCTGTTTTTT; cdr3_aa: CASSLSSRGNTGELFF
j_call: TRBJ2-3; v_call: TRBV18; clone_size: .; d_call: TRBD1; cdr3_nt: TGTGCCAGCTCACTGGGCAGGGGGCCCACAGATACGCAGTATTTT; cdr3_aa: CASSLGRGPTDTQYF
j_call: TRBJ2-5; v_call: TRBV7-9; clone_size: .; d_call: TRBD2; cdr3_nt: TGTGCCAGCGCCACTAGCGGGGGGATAGAGACCCAGTACTTC; cdr3_aa: CASATSGGIETQYF
j_call: TRBJ2-3; v_call: TRBV2; clone_size: .; d_call: .; cdr3_nt: TGTGCCAGCATGGGATCTGGGCCACCGGGAGAGTATTTT; cdr3_aa: CASMGSGPPGEYF
j_call: TRBJ2-2; v_call: TRBV5-4; clone_size: once; d_call: TRBD2; cdr3_nt: TGTGCCAGCAGCTTAGGATTGCTAGCGGGGGGAAACACCGGGGAGCTGTTTTTT; cdr3_aa: CASSLGLLAGGNTGELFF